The present entry profiles one T cell receptor beta chain with its context. The PCR ran on 60 Vbeta and 13 Jbeta primers. The protocol was immunoSEQ multiplex PCR, while the TCRdb copy is restricted to in-frame clones and leaves out a portion. The sample has some 210,000 clones, 85% to 90% seen once. V lost 7 bases and J lost 3; bases outside the gene matches: 13. This CDR3 is built from 16 residues. Looked up from germline, CDR1 is MNHEY and CDR2 is SMNVEV (reference sequence). The record originates from a study of cytomegalovirus exposure and HLA in healthy donors. The chain uses TRBV27 and TRBJ2-7, with 9 bases aligning to TRBD2. The receptor comes from a man aged 25-45 years in good health and CMV-seronegative. The sample consisted of PBMCs. In nucleotides, the CDR3 is TGTGCCAGCATGCTTTCTAGCGGGACCCTATACTACGAGCAGTACTTC. It yields the protein CASMLSSGTLYYEQYF.